The 9 T cell receptor beta chains reported below all come from one sample, sequenced in a study of T cells in Graves' hyperthyroidism and ophthalmopathy. Amplified TCR beta CDR3 regions came from RNA transcripts. First-round RT-PCR targeting the TCR CDR3 was performed with the HTBI primer set. TCRdb processed the multiplex PCR reads anew with MiXCR; each CDR3 protein has one entry. The repertoire has a few hundred thousand distinct CDR3 sequences, approximately 18% of them found once; the top ten carry around 16%. Sequencing was carried out using blood. All receptors derive from a woman in her forties with Graves' ophthalmopathy.

This clonotype was observed at least ten times. The J gene is TRBJ2-7, the V gene TRBV7-2, with 9 bases fitting TRBD2. This CDR3 comprises 15 residues. After removal of 4 bases from V and 2 bases from J, the junction contained 6 bases not matched to a gene. Germline V gene lookup returns CDR1 SGHTA and CDR2 FQGNSA. The CDR3 DNA reads as TGTGCCAGCAGCTACCGTAGCGGGAGCGCCTACGAGCAGTACTTC. Translated: CASSYRSGSAYEQYF.

Points on this clonotype: The germline gene is not matched at one end of the junction; a read error may be the cause. The V call is TRBV11-2, the J call TRBJ1-1, with 7 bases lining up with TRBD1. This CDR3 contains 13 residues. The germline gives CDR1 SGHAT, CDR2 FQNNGV. CDR3 sequence: CASSRQTGTEASF. In DNA form, the CDR3 reads TGTGCCAGCAGCCGTCAGACAGGGACTGAAGCTTCCTTT.

This clonotype was found many times. The chain uses TRBV7-2 and TRBJ2-7, with 7 bases that match TRBD1. This CDR3 has 14 amino acids. The trim removed 4 bases at V and 4 bases at J, leaving 7 bases unmatched. Germline CDR1 reads SGHTA; CDR2 reads FQGNSA. Written as DNA, the CDR3 is TGTGCCAGCAGCTCCGGACAGGTTCCGTACGAGCAGTACTTC. The encoded protein is CASSSGQVPYEQYF.

This clonotype appeared once. The CDR3 region is CASSVQRSQPQHF. In DNA form, the CDR3 reads TGTGCCAGCAGTGTACAGAGATCTCAGCCCCAGCATTTT. The V gene is TRBV6-1, the J gene TRBJ1-5; D gene unclear. This CDR3 has 13 residues. Germline V lookup: CDR1 MNHNS, CDR2 SASEGT. The V gene lost 4 bases and the J gene lost 6 bases, with 10 bases spanning the gap.

Ten or more counts support this clonotype. This chain uses TRBV6-5 with TRBJ2-7; weak D call: TRBD1 (7 bases). The CDR3 contains 15 residues. Germline V gene data show CDR1 as MNHEY and CDR2 as SVGAGI. V dropped 0 bases and J dropped 5 bases, with 14 bases sitting between them. The CDR3, as DNA: TGTGCCAGCAGTTACTCAGGCAGGGGGGACGACGAGCAGTACTTC. Translation gives CASSYSGRGDDEQYF.

The sample holds many counts of this clonotype. CDR3 in DNA: TGTGCCAGCAGCCGAGGGCTAGCGGGAGCCGGGGAGCTGTTTTTT. The encoded protein is CASSRGLAGAGELFF. The chain joins TRBV11-2 to TRBJ2-2; 10 bases match TRBD2. The V and J ends lost 5 bases and 6 bases, in that order; junction bases with no gene match: 6. The V gene's germline CDR1 is SGHAT and CDR2 FQNNGV. This CDR3 comprises 15 residues.

This clonotype came up many times. J is TRBJ2-5 and V is TRBV12-3 or TRBV12-4; D not resolved. With 6 bases removed from V and 5 bases from J, the gap between germline ends came to 16 bases. The CDR3 contains 14 residues. The CDR3 nucleotides are TGTGCCAGCAGCTACCCATTCTTGGCGGAGACCCAGTACTTC. Its protein product is CASSYPFLAETQYF.

This clonotype was seen ten or more times. The V gene is TRBV20-1, the J gene TRBJ2-7, with unresolved D. The V gene lost 5 bases and the J gene lost 5 bases, with 22 bases spanning the gap. Germline CDR1 DFQATT, CDR2 SNEGSKA (reference sequence). This CDR3 contains 15 residues. CDR3 in DNA: TGCAGTGCTCCGGCTGCTGGGAACCCCCGCAACGAGCAGTACTTC. This gives the protein CSAPAAGNPRNEQYF.

This clonotype was observed many times. This chain connects TRBV28 to TRBJ1-3, with TRBD1 matching 10 bases. Losses at the gene ends were 5 bases for V and 1 base for J; bases not matched to a gene: 5. The CDR3 spans 16 residues. Germline V gives CDR1 MDHEN, CDR2 SYDVKM. The DNA of the CDR3 is TGTGCCAGCAGTCGCCAGGGACAGGGGTCTGGAAACACCATATATTTT. Translated, it gives CASSRQGQGSGNTIYF.